Listed here are 23 T cell receptor beta chains from one sample, sequenced in a study of type 1 and type 2 diabetes patients. Amplification started from genomic DNA. The TCR beta CDR3 region was amplified using 30 forward and 13 reverse primers. TCRdb reanalysed the multiplex PCR reads using MiXCR and keeps one entry per CDR3 protein. The sample holds 250,000 to 300,000 distinct CDR3 sequences, around 47% seen once. Sequenced: peripheral blood mononuclear cells (PBMCs). Source of these receptors: a man aged 18 to 30 with type 2 diabetes.

This clonotype showed up just once. J is TRBJ1-4 and V is TRBV14, with D tentatively TRBD1 (6 bases). Germline assignment: CDR1 SGHDN and CDR2 FVKESK. Trimming removed 8 bases at V and 2 bases at J, with 15 bases between. This CDR3 is built from 15 residues. In nucleotides, the CDR3 is TGTGCCAGCGCGAGGGGGGCGTCGACTAATGAAAAACTGTTTTTT. Translating it yields CASARGASTNEKLFF.

This clonotype appeared a few times. The genes are TRBV5-1 and TRBJ1-4, with TRBD1 as a possible D gene (5 bases). V was shortened by 0 bases and J by 3 bases, with 6 bases between the two germline ends. Germline V gene sequence: CDR1 SGHRS, CDR2 YFSETQ. This CDR3 has 14 amino acids. The CDR3 nucleotides are TGCGCCAGCAGCTTGGGACAGCCTAATGAAAAACTGTTTTTT. Translated, it gives CASSLGQPNEKLFF.

This clonotype was found once. V usage is TRBV11-2 and J usage is TRBJ1-2; D is unresolved. This CDR3 spans 15 amino acids. Trimming shortened V by 1 base and J by 5 bases, and 14 bases separated the two germline ends. CDR1 is SGHAT, CDR2 FQNNGV, per germline. In DNA, the CDR3 is TGTGCCAGCAGCTTAGCTTCGGATCCCGGATATGGCTACACCTTC. Translating gives CASSLASDPGYGYTF.

As to this clonotype: This clone may be a read error of a much larger clone one base away. This chain uses TRBV2 with TRBJ2-6; D unclear. From germline, CDR1 is SNHLY and CDR2 FYNNEI. The length of the CDR3 is 16 residues. The CDR3 spells CATSAGQPSGANVLTF. In nucleotides, the CDR3 is TGTGCCACCAGTGCTGGGCAACCTTCTGGGGCCAACGTCCTGACTTTC.

The chain combines TRBV24-1 with TRBJ2-1; D gene ambiguous. Trimming took off 2 bases at V and 0 bases at J, with 19 bases between the two ends. The CDR3 is made up of 19 amino acids. Germline V gene data show CDR1 as KGHDR and CDR2 as SFDVKD. The CDR3 region has the DNA TGTGCCACCAGTGATTCGGCCCTATCTAGGGTAAGCTCCTACAATGAGCAGTTCTTC. Its protein product is CATSDSALSRVSSYNEQFF.

About this clonotype itself: One junction end does not reproduce the germline sequence, and a read error may be involved. The gene calls are TRBV10-3 and TRBJ2-5, with TRBD2 identical over 8 bases. The CDR3 consists of 15 residues. Germline-derived CDR1 and CDR2 are ENHRY and SYGVKD. The CDR3 loop is CASSDGSREEETQYF. The CDR3 coding sequence is TGTGCCAGCAGTGACGGGTCGCGGGAGGAAGAGACCCAGTACTTC.

This clonotype was seen just once. The CDR3: CASSLAQVGGTEAFF. CDR3 bases: TGCGCCAGCAGCTTGGCTCAGGTGGGGGGCACTGAAGCTTTCTTT. The V and J genes are TRBV5-1 and TRBJ1-1, with D possibly TRBD1 on 5 matching bases. CDR3 length equals 15 residues. Between the trimmed V and J ends, which lost 0 bases and 4 bases, there was a span of 13 bases. Germline loops: CDR1 SGHRS, CDR2 YFSETQ.

V gene TRBV27 combines with J gene TRBJ2-1; possibly TRBD1 for D (5 bases). The germline V gene has CDR1 MNHEY and CDR2 SMNVEV (reference sequence). The CDR3 is 14 amino acids. V lost 6 bases to trimming and J lost 2 bases, with 11 bases between them. The chain's CDR3 is CASSFQGTYNEQFF. The CDR3 region has the DNA TGTGCCAGCAGCTTTCAGGGAACCTACAATGAGCAGTTCTTC.

This chain connects TRBV19 to TRBJ2-7; a weak D match, TRBD2 (6 bases). The CDR3 contains 14 residues. The V gene's germline CDR1 is LNHDA and CDR2 SQIVND (reference sequence). Between the trimmed V and J ends, which lost 4 bases and 6 bases, there was a span of 16 bases. The CDR3 DNA is TGTGCCAGTAGTAAGGACCGGAGGGGACTCGAGCAGTACTTC. It is translated as CASSKDRRGLEQYF.

The V call is TRBV2, the J call TRBJ2-3; 12 bases line up with TRBD2. CDR3 length: 13 residues. V lost 10 bases to trimming and J lost 9 bases; unmatched junction nucleotides: 8. Per the germline V gene, CDR1 is SNHLY and CDR2 is FYNNEI. As DNA, the CDR3 is TGTGCCATCGAGGGGCTAGCGGGAGGGACGCAGTATTTT. This gives the protein CAIEGLAGGTQYF.

This clonotype has only one observation. The rearrangement uses TRBV13 and TRBJ2-7; TRBD1 matches 7 bases. With 1 base clipped from V and 5 bases from J, the junction kept 8 bases outside the gene matches. Germline CDR1 reads PRHDT; CDR2 reads FYEKMQ (reference sequence). The CDR3 consists of 15 residues. In DNA form, the CDR3 reads TGTGCCAGCAGCTTAGCCGGGACAGCGATCCACGAGCAGTACTTC. As protein: CASSLAGTAIHEQYF.

This clonotype was seen only a few times. The chain joins TRBV10-2 to TRBJ2-5, with D perhaps TRBD2 (6 bases). Germline values: CDR1 WSHSY, CDR2 SAAADI. V was cut by 2 bases and J by 0 bases, with 10 bases left in between. The CDR3 is made up of 15 amino acids. In DNA, the CDR3 is TGCGCCAGCAGTGAGCCTAGCGCCTACCAAGAGACCCAGTACTTC. Residues: CASSEPSAYQETQYF.

This sequence joins TRBV11-3 and TRBJ2-7; D possibly corresponds to TRBD2 (5 bases). Germline V lookup: CDR1 SGHNT, CDR2 YENEEA. The ends were cut back, 3 bases at V and 5 bases at J, with 8 bases in the middle. CDR3 length: 12 amino acids. CDR3: CASSFPGNEQYF. CDR3 nucleotide sequence: TGTGCCAGCAGCTTTCCGGGGAACGAGCAGTACTTC.

This chain joins TRBV7-2 and TRBJ2-7, with D possibly being TRBD2 (6 bases). The ends were cut back, 1 base at V and 4 bases at J, with 11 bases in the middle. CDR1 is SGHTA, CDR2 FQGNSA, per germline. CDR3 length: 14 amino acids. The DNA of the CDR3 is TGTGCCAGCAGCTTAGGTTTGCGGGATTACGAGCAGTACTTC. Its protein product is CASSLGLRDYEQYF. Combining the CDR3 with reference TRBV7-2 and TRBJ2-7 gives the whole variable domain GAGVSQSPSNKVTEKGKDVELRCDPISGHTALYWYRQSLGQGLEFLIYFQGNSAPDKSGLPSDRFSAERTGGSVSTLTIQRTQQEDSAVYLCASSLGLRDYEQYFGPGTRLTVT.

This clonotype was counted a few times. A junction boundary mismatches the germline segment, possibly from a read error. This chain links TRBV7-7 with TRBJ2-3, with TRBD2 identical over 9 bases. The CDR3 totals 16 residues. Germline CDR1 SSHAT, CDR2 FNYEAQ (reference sequence). The CDR3 nucleotides read TGTGCTAGCAGCTTAGGTCTAGCGGGACCCACAGATACGCAGTATTTT. This codes for CASSLGLAGPTDTQYF.

The chain has TRBV10-1 and TRBJ1-1; D gene ambiguous. CDR1 is WNHNN and CDR2 is SYGVQD in the germline V gene (reference sequence). The CDR3 covers 15 residues. Between the trimmed V and J ends, which lost 0 bases and 10 bases, there was a span of 18 bases. In DNA form, the CDR3 reads TGCGCCAGCAGTGAGTCGAAGGGATTTTTGTTGCGAGCTTTCTTT. It codes for CASSESKGFLLRAFF.

This clonotype showed up just a few times. The chain combines TRBV7-2 with TRBJ2-3, with unresolved D. The germline gives CDR1 SGHTA, CDR2 FQGNSA. This CDR3 is 14 amino acids long. V shed 5 bases and J shed 1 base, with 10 bases lying between them. CDR3 bases: TGTGCCAGCAGCGGTGAAGGACGCACAGATACGCAGTATTTT. Translated, it gives CASSGEGRTDTQYF.

The chain employs TRBV12-5 and TRBJ1-1; TRBD1 aligns across 8 bases. The CDR3 is made up of 14 amino acids. The germline CDR1 and CDR2 sequences are LGHNT and FRNRAP. The CDR3 reads CASTVGQGGTEAFF. In nucleotides, the CDR3 is TGTGCCAGCACCGTAGGACAGGGTGGTACTGAAGCTTTCTTT.

This clonotype has only a few counts. The rearrangement joins TRBV15 to TRBJ2-3; possible D gene TRBD2, 5 bases. The CDR3 spans 15 residues. In germline, CDR1 is LNHNV, CDR2 YYDKDF (reference sequence). V lost 5 bases, J lost 1 base, and 13 bases lay in between. The CDR3 nucleotides read TGTGCCACCAGCTCCCCAGTGCGGGGCACAGATACGCAGTATTTT. It is translated as CATSSPVRGTDTQYF.

This chain uses TRBV5-8 with TRBJ2-7; D perhaps matches TRBD1 (6 bases). Germline V gene lookup returns CDR1 SGHTS and CDR2 YDEGEE. Between the trimmed V and J ends, which lost 2 bases and 3 bases, there was a span of 15 bases. The CDR3 length is 15 residues. The CDR3 nucleotides read TGTGCCAGCAGCTTAGACTCAGGGGTAATCTACGAGCAGTACTTC. The encoded protein is CASSLDSGVIYEQYF. Using reference TRBV5-8 and TRBJ2-7 for the parts outside the CDR3, the full variable domain is EAGVTQSPTHLIKTRGQQATLRCSPISGHTSVYWYQQALGLGLQFLLWYDEGEERNRGNFPPRFSGRQFPNYSSELNVNALELEDSALYLCASSLDSGVIYEQYFGPGTRLTVT.

The V call is TRBV7-2, the J call TRBJ2-3, with D uncertain. Germline CDR1 reads SGHTA; CDR2 reads FQGNSA. The ends were cut back, 1 base at V and 6 bases at J, with 11 bases in the middle. This CDR3 is 14 amino acids long. CDR3 residues: CASSLGVGADTQYF. CDR3 sequence (DNA): TGTGCCAGCAGCTTAGGAGTCGGCGCGGATACGCAGTATTTT.

V and J are TRBV19 and TRBJ2-1; D gene ambiguous. Trimming cost V 3 bases and J 2 bases, with 8 bases left between them. The germline CDR1 and CDR2 sequences are LNHDA and SQIVND (reference sequence). The CDR3 length is 14 residues. In DNA form, the CDR3 reads TGTGCCAGTAGTATTAGTGGGGCCTACAATGAGCAGTTCTTC. Translating it yields CASSISGAYNEQFF.

In its sample, this clonotype was seen a few times. V gene TRBV27 combines with J gene TRBJ1-5; D gene ambiguous. The CDR3 has 15 residues. Germline V gene lookup returns CDR1 MNHEY and CDR2 SMNVEV (reference sequence). V was trimmed by 3 bases and J by 0 bases, leaving 9 bases between them. This chain's CDR3 is CASSLTVYSNQPQHF. DNA of the CDR3: TGTGCCAGCAGTTTGACTGTTTATAGCAATCAGCCCCAGCATTTT.